This T cell receptor (beta chain) emerged from a study of blood T cell repertoires in COVID-19. Study information: The origin of the acute and convalescent COVID-19 samples was the United States, Italy and Spain.

In assigning cohorts, the study relied on participant-reported clinical history. As originally analysed: From reference gene primer amplification, estimates of nucleated cell counts were derived. Method: immunoSEQ multiplex PCR; TCRdb's copy keeps in-frame clones and lacks some. V and J calls plus clone size are reproduced from that table; the DNA served to infer D and trimming. The sample contains more than 250,000 clones, about 91% of which appear only once. Sequenced material: PBMCs or T cells enriched from blood (not recorded which). The clonotype comes from a woman aged 40-49 years with acute COVID-19.

CDR3 DNA sequence: TGTGCCATTAATCGCGGGGGCAGAACCTACGAGCAGTACTTC. This translates into CAINRGGRTYEQYF. V gene TRBV6-5 combines with J gene TRBJ2-7, with TRBD2 as a possible D gene (7 bases). Trimming pared 10 bases from V and 2 bases from J, leaving 18 bases between. The germline V gene has CDR1 MNHEY and CDR2 SVGAGI. The CDR3 length is 14 residues.